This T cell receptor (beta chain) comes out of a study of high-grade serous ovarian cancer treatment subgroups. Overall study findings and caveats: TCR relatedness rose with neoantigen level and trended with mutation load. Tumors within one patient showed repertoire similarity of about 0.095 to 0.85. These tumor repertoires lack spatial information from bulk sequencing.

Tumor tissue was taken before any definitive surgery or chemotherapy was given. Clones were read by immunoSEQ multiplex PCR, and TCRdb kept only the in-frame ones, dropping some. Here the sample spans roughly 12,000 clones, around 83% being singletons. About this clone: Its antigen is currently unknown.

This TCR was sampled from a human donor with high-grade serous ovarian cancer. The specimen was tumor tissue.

CDR3 region: CASSLGRADTQYF. As DNA, the CDR3 is TGTGCCAGCAGCCTGGGGAGGGCAGATACGCAGTATTTT. The chain carries TRBV7-9 and TRBJ2-3; 7 bases are shared with TRBD2. The germline V gene encodes CDR1 SEHNR and CDR2 FQNEAQ (reference sequence). V gave up 5 bases and J gave up 4 bases; unmatched junction bases: 3. This CDR3 is 13 amino acids long.